These 17 T cell receptor beta chains share one sample of origin, sequenced in a study of cytomegalovirus exposure and HLA in healthy donors. Sequencing was performed with immunoSEQ multiplex PCR; in TCRdb, only in-frame clones are kept and a portion is missing. The data contain approximately 260,000 clones, 86% of them singletons. The sequencing input was PBMCs. Source of these receptors: a woman aged 18-30 years in good health and CMV-seronegative.

This clone was seen only once. J is TRBJ2-5 and V is TRBV11-2, with 12 bases matching TRBD1. Germline loops: CDR1 SGHAT, CDR2 FQNNGV. The junction had 9 bases not matched to a gene; V was cut back by 5 bases and J by 5 bases. This CDR3 is 16 amino acids long. The CDR3, as DNA: TGTGCCAGCAGCGTACCTCGGGACAGGGGGCGGGAGACCCAGTACTTC. Its translation is CASSVPRDRGRETQYF.

The chain couples TRBV6-6 to TRBJ1-4; the match to TRBD1 covers 9 bases. The junction had 13 bases not matched to a gene; V was cut back by 7 bases and J by 10 bases. The germline V gene encodes CDR1 MNHNY and CDR2 SVGAGI (reference sequence). The CDR3 spans 15 residues. The CDR3 protein is CASTPGDREIVKLFF. CDR3 DNA sequence: TGTGCCAGCACTCCGGGGGACAGGGAAATAGTAAAACTGTTTTTT.

The genes are TRBV5-1 and TRBJ2-2, with 9 positions matching TRBD1. The CDR3 is 15 residues long. CDR1 SGHRS and CDR2 YFSETQ come from the germline V gene. V was clipped by 0 bases and J by 6 bases; unmatched bases: 3. The CDR3, as DNA: TGCGCCAGCAGCTTGGAGGGACAGGGCCCCGGGGAGCTGTTTTTT. This gives the protein CASSLEGQGPGELFF.

This clone has more than one count but fewer than ten. V is TRBV7-6 and J is TRBJ2-3, with D possibly TRBD2 on 5 matching bases. The length of the CDR3 is 18 residues. CDR1 and CDR2 from the germline V gene are SGHVS and FNYEAQ. The V and J ends lost 1 base and 5 bases respectively, with 22 bases between them. Written as DNA, the CDR3 is TGTGCCAGCAGCTTAGTGTACCGTCGTGGACCCCGGGGAGATACGCAGTATTTT. Encoded protein: CASSLVYRRGPRGDTQYF.

The V gene is TRBV7-9, the J gene TRBJ2-1; 9 nucleotides line up with TRBD2. This CDR3 spans 14 amino acids. J was trimmed by 12 bases and V by 6 bases; bases with no gene match: 12. Per germline, CDR1 SEHNR and CDR2 FQNEAQ (reference sequence). The CDR3: CASSGLARREVQFF. The CDR3 DNA follows: TGTGCCAGCAGTGGACTAGCGAGGAGGGAGGTGCAGTTCTTC.

This clone was seen more than once but under ten times. V usage is TRBV19 and J usage is TRBJ2-7; TRBD1 might be the D (6 bases). CDR1 LNHDA and CDR2 SQIVND come from the germline V gene (reference sequence). There are 12 residues in the CDR3. V was shortened by 7 bases and J by 5 bases, with 12 bases between the two germline ends. For the CDR3, the DNA is TGTGCCAGTACAGGACAGTCCCACGAGCAGTACTTC. Translating gives CASTGQSHEQYF.

This clone is a singleton in its sample. The chain combines TRBV27 with TRBJ1-1; maybe TRBD1 (6 bases). The V gene lost 6 bases and the J gene lost 11 bases, with 16 bases spanning the gap. Germline CDR1 MNHEY, CDR2 SMNVEV (reference sequence). CDR3 size: 12 residues. The CDR3 spells CASSRQGHGAFF. DNA for the CDR3: TGTGCCAGCAGCCGGCAGGGGCACGGCGCTTTCTTT.

CDR3 in amino acids: CASSPGNSYEQYF. CDR3 DNA sequence: TGCGCCAGCAGCCCAGGGAATTCCTACGAGCAGTACTTC. This chain connects TRBV5-1 to TRBJ2-7, with D maybe TRBD1 (5 bases). Germline CDR1 and CDR2: SGHRS and YFSETQ. The CDR3 is made up of 13 amino acids. The ends were cut back, 4 bases at V and 1 base at J, with 9 bases in the middle.

The V gene is TRBV9, the J gene TRBJ1-4, with 10 bases that match TRBD1. V was pared by 5 bases and J by 7 bases, with 5 bases of the junction left unmatched. Germline lookup yields CDR1 SGDLS and CDR2 YYNGEE. CDR3 size: 14 residues. This chain's CDR3 is CASSDGQGVEKLFF. The CDR3 DNA sequence: TGTGCCAGCAGTGACGGACAGGGGGTTGAAAAACTGTTTTTT.

The CDR3 sequence: CSVEFMQGANIPDTQYF. The CDR3 DNA sequence: TGCAGCGTTGAATTTATGCAGGGGGCGAATATCCCAGATACGCAGTATTTT. The rearrangement uses TRBV29-1 and TRBJ2-3; 8 positions match TRBD1. V dropped 2 bases and J dropped 4; count of bases not matched to a gene: 14. The CDR3 covers 17 residues. Germline lookup yields CDR1 SQVTM and CDR2 ANQGSEA.

About this clone: The junction does not match germline at one end; this may be a read error. This chain joins TRBV18 and TRBJ2-7, with D hard to call. The V gene's germline CDR1 is KGHSH and CDR2 LQKENI. The length of the CDR3 is 16 residues. CDR3 loop: CASSPTPQYGSADNHF. CDR3 nucleotide sequence: TGTGCCAGCTCACCCACCCCTCAATATGGATCAGCAGACAATCACTTC.

The count of this clone is one. The chain links TRBV6-1 to TRBJ1-4, with 8 positions matching TRBD1. The germline CDR1 and CDR2 sequences are MNHNS and SASEGT. Trimming removed 6 bases from V and 8 bases from J; junction bases left unmatched: 11. The CDR3 has 15 amino acids. The CDR3 DNA reads as TGTGCCAGCAGAGTGAACGGGGGACAGGAGGAAAAACTGTTTTTT. Protein: CASRVNGGQEEKLFF.

J is TRBJ1-3 and V is TRBV4-1, with TRBD1 matching over 8 bases. CDR3 length equals 19 residues. J lost 3 bases, V lost 1 base, and 14 bases had no gene match. The germline gives CDR1 MGHRA, CDR2 YSYEKL. CDR3 in DNA: TGCGCCAGCAGCCAAGTACCCAGGGGGCTCGACTCCTTTGGAAACACCATATATTTT. This codes for CASSQVPRGLDSFGNTIYF.

The genes are TRBV2 and TRBJ2-7; D possibly corresponds to TRBD1 (6 bases). The CDR3 spans 16 residues. Trimming left V 0 bases short and J 5 bases short, with 17 bases between. Germline V gene data show CDR1 as SNHLY and CDR2 as FYNNEI. CDR3 in amino acids: CASSEARWQGSNEQYF. CDR3 sequence (DNA): TGTGCCAGCAGTGAAGCGAGGTGGCAGGGGTCCAACGAGCAGTACTTC.

The V call is TRBV6-4, the J call TRBJ1-1; the match to TRBD1 covers 8 bases. CDR3 length equals 15 residues. The J segment lost 5 bases and the V segment lost 6 bases, leaving 11 bases of the junction unmatched. Per the germline V gene, CDR1 is MRHNA and CDR2 is SNTAGT. The DNA of the CDR3 is TGTGCCAGCAGGCCACAGGGGGACGGCGGGACTGAAGCTTTCTTT. It is translated as CASRPQGDGGTEAFF.

The CDR3 DNA follows: TGTGCCAGCAGCCTAGGGGGGGGCGTGAAAAAACTGTTTTTT. Protein: CASSLGGGVKKLFF. This chain connects TRBV27 to TRBJ1-4, with a weak D call TRBD1 (6 bases). The V end was cut by 6 bases, the J end by 9 bases, with 17 bases between. CDR3 length: 14 residues. Germline lookup yields CDR1 MNHEY and CDR2 SMNVEV (reference sequence).

The V gene is TRBV6-1, the J gene TRBJ2-7; no definite D call. V lost 1 base, J lost 0 bases, and 10 bases lay in between. Per germline, CDR1 MNHNS and CDR2 SASEGT. This CDR3 comprises 15 residues. DNA for the CDR3: TGTGCCAGCAGTGAAGAATTCCTCGTCTCCTACGAGCAGTACTTC. This gives the protein CASSEEFLVSYEQYF.